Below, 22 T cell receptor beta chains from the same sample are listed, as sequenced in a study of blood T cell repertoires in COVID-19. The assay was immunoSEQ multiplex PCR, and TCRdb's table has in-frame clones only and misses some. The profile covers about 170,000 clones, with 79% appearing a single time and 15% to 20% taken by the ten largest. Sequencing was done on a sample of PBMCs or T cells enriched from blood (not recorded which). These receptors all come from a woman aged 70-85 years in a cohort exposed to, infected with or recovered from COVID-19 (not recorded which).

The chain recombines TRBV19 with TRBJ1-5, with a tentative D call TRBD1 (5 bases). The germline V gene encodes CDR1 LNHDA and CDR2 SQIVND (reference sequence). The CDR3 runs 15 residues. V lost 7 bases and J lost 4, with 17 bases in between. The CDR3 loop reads CASTPQEGWNQPQHF. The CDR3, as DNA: TGTGCCAGTACCCCACAGGAAGGGTGGAATCAGCCCCAGCATTTT.

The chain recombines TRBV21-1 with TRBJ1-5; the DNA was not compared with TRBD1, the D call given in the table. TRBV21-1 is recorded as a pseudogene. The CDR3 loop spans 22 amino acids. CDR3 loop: CASSKGPGWTGGVDSCNQPQHF. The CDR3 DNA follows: TGTGCCAGCAGCAAAGGGCCTGGGTGGACAGGGGGCGTTGATAGCTGCAATCAGCCCCAGCATTTT.

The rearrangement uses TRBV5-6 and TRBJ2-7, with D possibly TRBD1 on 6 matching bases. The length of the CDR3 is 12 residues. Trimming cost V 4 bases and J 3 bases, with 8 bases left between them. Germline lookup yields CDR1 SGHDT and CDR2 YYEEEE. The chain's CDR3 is CASSMTGYEQYF. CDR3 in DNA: TGTGCCAGCAGCATGACAGGCTACGAGCAGTACTTC.

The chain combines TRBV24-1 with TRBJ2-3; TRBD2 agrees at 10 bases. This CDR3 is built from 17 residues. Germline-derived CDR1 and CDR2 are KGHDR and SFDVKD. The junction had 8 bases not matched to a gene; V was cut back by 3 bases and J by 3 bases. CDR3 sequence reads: CATSDPRTSGVTDTQYF. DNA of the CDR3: TGTGCCACCAGTGATCCCCGGACTAGCGGAGTTACAGATACGCAGTATTTT.

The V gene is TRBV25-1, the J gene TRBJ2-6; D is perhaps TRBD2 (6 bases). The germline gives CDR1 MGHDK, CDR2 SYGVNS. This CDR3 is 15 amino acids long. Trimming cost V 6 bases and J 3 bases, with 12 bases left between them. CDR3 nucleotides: TGTGCCAGCAGCCCCGGGGGTAGTGGGGCCAACGTCCTGACTTTC. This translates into CASSPGGSGANVLTF.

The CDR3 is CASSHGLAAQETQYF. In DNA, the CDR3 is TGTGCCAGCAGTCACGGACTAGCGGCCCAAGAGACCCAGTACTTC. The rearrangement joins TRBV6-2 or TRBV6-3 to TRBJ2-5; 10 nucleotides match TRBD2. CDR3 length: 15 residues. Losses at the gene ends were 5 bases for V and 1 base for J; bases not matched to a gene: 4. Germline CDR1 and CDR2: MNHEY and SVGEGT.

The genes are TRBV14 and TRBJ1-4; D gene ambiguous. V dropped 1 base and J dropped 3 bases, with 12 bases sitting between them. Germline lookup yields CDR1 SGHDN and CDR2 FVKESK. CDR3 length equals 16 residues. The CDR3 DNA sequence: TGTGCCAGCAGCCAAGTTGGAGCAGCTTCTAATGAAAAACTGTTTTTT. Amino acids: CASSQVGAASNEKLFF.

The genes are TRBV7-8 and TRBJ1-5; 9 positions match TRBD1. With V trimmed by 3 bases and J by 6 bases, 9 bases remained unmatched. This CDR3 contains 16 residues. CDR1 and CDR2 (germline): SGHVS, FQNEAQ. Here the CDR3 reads CASSFSSQGAGQPQHF. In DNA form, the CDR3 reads TGTGCCAGCAGCTTTTCCTCACAGGGGGCAGGTCAGCCCCAGCATTTT.

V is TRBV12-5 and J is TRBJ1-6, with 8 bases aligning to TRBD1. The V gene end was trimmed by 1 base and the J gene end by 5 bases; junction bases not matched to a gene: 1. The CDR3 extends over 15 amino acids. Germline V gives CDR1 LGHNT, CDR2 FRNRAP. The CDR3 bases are TGTGCTAGTGGTTTGGGACAGGGGAATAATTCACCCCTCCACTTT. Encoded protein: CASGLGQGNNSPLHF.

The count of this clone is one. CDR3 coding DNA: TGTGCCAGCAGCTTAAGACAGGGTATCGATCAGCCCCAGCATTTT. Its protein is CASSLRQGIDQPQHF. The rearrangement joins TRBV7-2 to TRBJ1-5, with 7 bases lining up with TRBD1. The CDR3 consists of 15 residues. Germline CDR1 is SGHTA and CDR2 is FQGNSA. Trimming at V came to 2 bases and at J to 5 bases, leaving 6 bases not matched to a gene.

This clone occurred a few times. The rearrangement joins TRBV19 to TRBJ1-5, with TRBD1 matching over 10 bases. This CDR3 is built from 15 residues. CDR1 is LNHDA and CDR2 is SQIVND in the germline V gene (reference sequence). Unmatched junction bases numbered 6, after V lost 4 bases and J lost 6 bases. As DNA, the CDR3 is TGTGCCAGTAGTAGACAGGGGGCTTATGGTCAGCCCCAGCATTTT. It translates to CASSRQGAYGQPQHF.

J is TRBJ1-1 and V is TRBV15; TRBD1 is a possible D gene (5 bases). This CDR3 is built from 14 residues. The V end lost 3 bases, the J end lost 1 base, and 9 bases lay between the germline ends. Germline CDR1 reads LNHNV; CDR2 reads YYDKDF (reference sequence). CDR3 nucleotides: TGTGCCACCAGCAGCGGGGACTGGAACACTGAAGCTTTCTTT. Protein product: CATSSGDWNTEAFF. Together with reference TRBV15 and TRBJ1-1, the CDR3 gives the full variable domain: DAMVIQNPRYQVTQFGKPVTLSCSQTLNHNVMYWYQQKSSQAPKLLFHYYDKDFNNEADTPDNFQSRRPNTSFCFLDIRSPGLGDTAMYLCATSSGDWNTEAFFGQGTRLTVV.

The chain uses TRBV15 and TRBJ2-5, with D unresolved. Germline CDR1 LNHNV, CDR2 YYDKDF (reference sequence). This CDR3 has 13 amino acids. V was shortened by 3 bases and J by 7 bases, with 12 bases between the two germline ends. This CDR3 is CATSRVPVVTQYF. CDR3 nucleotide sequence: TGTGCCACCAGCAGGGTTCCCGTAGTGACCCAGTACTTC.

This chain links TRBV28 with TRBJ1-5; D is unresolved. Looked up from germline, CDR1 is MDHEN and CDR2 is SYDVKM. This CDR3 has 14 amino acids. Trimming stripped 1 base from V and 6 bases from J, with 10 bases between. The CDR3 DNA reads TGTGCCAGCAGTTTATACAGAACCGGTCAGCCCCAGCATTTT. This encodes CASSLYRTGQPQHF.

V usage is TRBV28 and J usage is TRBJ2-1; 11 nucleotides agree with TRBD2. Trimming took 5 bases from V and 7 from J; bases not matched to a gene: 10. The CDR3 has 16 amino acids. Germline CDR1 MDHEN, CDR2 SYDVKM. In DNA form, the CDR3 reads TGTGCCAGCAGTCGCCCTGGGACTAGCGGTACAAATGAGCAGTTCTTC. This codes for CASSRPGTSGTNEQFF.

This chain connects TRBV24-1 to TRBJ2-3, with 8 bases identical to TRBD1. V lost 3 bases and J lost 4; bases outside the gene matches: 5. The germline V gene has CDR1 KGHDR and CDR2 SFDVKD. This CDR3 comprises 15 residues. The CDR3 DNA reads TGTGCCACCAGTGATAGTGGACAGGGTGCAGATACGCAGTATTTT. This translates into CATSDSGQGADTQYF.

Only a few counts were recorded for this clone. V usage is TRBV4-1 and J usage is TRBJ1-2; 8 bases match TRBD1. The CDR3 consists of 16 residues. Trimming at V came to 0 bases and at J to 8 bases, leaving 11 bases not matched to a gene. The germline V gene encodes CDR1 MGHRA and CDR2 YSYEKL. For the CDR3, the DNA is TGCGCCAGCAGCCAAGATTCGGGCAGGGGGCGCCGGGGCTACACCTTC. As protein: CASSQDSGRGRRGYTF.

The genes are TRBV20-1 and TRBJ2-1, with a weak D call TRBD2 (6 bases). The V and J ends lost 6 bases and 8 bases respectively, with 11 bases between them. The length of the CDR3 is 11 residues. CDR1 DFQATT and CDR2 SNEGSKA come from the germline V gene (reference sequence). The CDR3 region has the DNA TGCAGTGCAACGGAGGGCGATGAGCAGTTCTTC. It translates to CSATEGDEQFF.

CDR3 region: CASSSGGRSSSGNTIYF. As DNA, the CDR3 is TGTGCCAGCAGCTCCGGCGGAAGAAGTAGCTCTGGAAACACCATATATTTT. The V and J genes are TRBV28 and TRBJ1-3; D unclear. This CDR3 spans 17 amino acids. Germline V CDR1 and CDR2: MDHEN, SYDVKM. The V end lost 6 bases, the J end lost 0 bases, and 18 bases lay between the germline ends.

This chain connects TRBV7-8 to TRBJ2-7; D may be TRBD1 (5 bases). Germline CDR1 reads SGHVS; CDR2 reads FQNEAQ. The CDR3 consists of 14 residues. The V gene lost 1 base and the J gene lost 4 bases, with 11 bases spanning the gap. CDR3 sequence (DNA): TGTGCCAGCAGCTTAGGACGGAAGGGGTACGAGCAGTACTTC. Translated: CASSLGRKGYEQYF.

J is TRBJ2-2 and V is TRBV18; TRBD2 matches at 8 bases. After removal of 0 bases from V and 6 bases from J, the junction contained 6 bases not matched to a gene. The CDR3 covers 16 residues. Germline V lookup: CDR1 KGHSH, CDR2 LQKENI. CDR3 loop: CASSPPGLGGSGELFF. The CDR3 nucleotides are TGTGCCAGCTCACCACCGGGACTAGGAGGATCCGGGGAGCTGTTTTTT.

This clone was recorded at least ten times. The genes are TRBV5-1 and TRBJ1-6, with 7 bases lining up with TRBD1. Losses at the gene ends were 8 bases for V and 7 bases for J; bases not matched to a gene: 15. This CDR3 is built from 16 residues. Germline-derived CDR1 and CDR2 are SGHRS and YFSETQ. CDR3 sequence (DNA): TGCGCCAGTCAAGATAGCCGGACAGGTGTCAATTCACCCCTCCACTTT. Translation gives CASQDSRTGVNSPLHF. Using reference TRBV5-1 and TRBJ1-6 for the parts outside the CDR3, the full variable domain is KAGVTQTPRYLIKTRGQQVTLSCSPISGHRSVSWYQQTPGQGLQFLFEYFSETQRNKGNFPGRFSGRQFSNSRSEMNVSTLELGDSALYLCASQDSRTGVNSPLHFGNGTRLTVT.